The rows below give T cell receptor beta chains drawn from one sample of a study of T cell changes during pregnancy in multiple sclerosis. Clones were read by immunoSEQ multiplex PCR, and TCRdb kept only the in-frame ones, dropping some. The top ten hold 2.5% to 3% of the sample, which has just under 85,000 clones, more than 85% seen once. The material was peripheral blood, obtained in the first trimester of pregnancy. Receptor source: a female donor with multiple sclerosis, enrolled in a pregnancy study. The CDR3 runs from the conserved cysteine through the conserved F or W. The D gene is left open where the match is weak. Clone size appears in some rows only: once, few, many, or a class for an expanded clone.

clone size	D gene	V gene	J gene	CDR3 DNA	CDR3 protein
.	TRBD1	TRBV28	TRBJ1-5	TGTGCCAGCAGTCGCCAGGGGGGATATTATCAGCCCCAGCATTTT	CASSRQGGYYQPQHF
.	.	TRBV10-3	TRBJ2-3	TGTGCCATCAGTGAAACAGCAGATACGCAGTATTTT	CAISETADTQYF
.	TRBD1	TRBV4-3	TRBJ2-7	TGCGCCAGCAGCCTCCAACGGGACAGGGTCTACGAGCAGTACTTC	CASSLQRDRVYEQYF
.	TRBD2	TRBV30	TRBJ2-3	TGTGCCTGGAGTGTGGGGGGGGGATCAGATACGCAGTATTTT	CAWSVGGGSDTQYF
once	.	TRBV4-1	TRBJ1-4	TGCGCCAGCAGCCGCCAATCGGGGTTGGCTGCTAATGAAAAACTGTTTTTT	CASSRQSGLAANEKLFF
.	.	TRBV27	TRBJ1-2	TGTGCCAGTAGCTTCGTGAGGACAGCTTCGGATGGCTACACCTTC	CASSFVRTASDGYTF
once	TRBD2	TRBV27	TRBJ2-1	TGTGCCAGCACTCTACTAGCGGGAGGGAATGAGCAGTTCTTC	CASTLLAGGNEQFF
.	.	TRBV10-1	TRBJ2-1	TGCGCCAGCAGTGAGTCGTGGCCGCCCAAGACCAGGACCTACAATGAGCAGTTCTTC	CASSESWPPKTRTYNEQFF
.	TRBD2	TRBV14	TRBJ2-2	TGTGCCAGCAGCCTCTGGGAGGGGCCCGTAACCGGGGAGCTGTTTTTT	CASSLWEGPVTGELFF
.	.	TRBV6-5	TRBJ2-5	TGTGCCAGCAGTTACTCGTCAGGGCCGGGCCAAGAGACCCAGTACTTC	CASSYSSGPGQETQYF
.	TRBD1	TRBV11-1	TRBJ2-7	TGTGCCAGCAGTTTACGACAGGGGGCGCGAGGGTACGAGCAGTACTTC	CASSLRQGARGYEQYF
once	TRBD2	TRBV23-1	TRBJ2-3	TGCGCCAGCAGTTGGGGGGGGACCACAGATACGCAGTATTTT	CASSWGGTTDTQYF
.	.	TRBV6-5	TRBJ1-1	TGTGCCAGCAGCCTTTGGGGGGGGACTGAAGCTTTCTTT	CASSLWGGTEAFF
.	TRBD1	TRBV7-8	TRBJ2-7	TGTGCCAGCAGCTTCCCCGGACAGGGTTACGAGCAGTACTTC	CASSFPGQGYEQYF
.	.	TRBV28	TRBJ1-2	TGTGCCAGCAGTTTGCCGGGGGGCGGCTACACCTTC	CASSLPGGGYTF
.	.	TRBV11-2	TRBJ2-7	TGTGCCAGCAGCTTTTTAGTTTCGGCCTACGAGCAGTACTTC	CASSFLVSAYEQYF
.	.	TRBV5-6	TRBJ2-1	TGTGCCAGCAGATATGACCGGAGCTCCTACAATGAGCAGTTCTTC	CASRYDRSSYNEQFF
once	.	TRBV11-3	TRBJ2-4	TGTGCCAGCAGCTTAGATACTGGGCAGACCAAAGCCAAAAACATTCAGTACTTC	CASSLDTGQTKAKNIQYF
.	.	TRBV2	TRBJ1-5	TGTGCCAGCAGTCGACAGCACAATCAGCCCCAGCATTTT	CASSRQHNQPQHF
.	TRBD2	TRBV18	TRBJ2-5	TGTGCCAGCTCACCTATACCAATCCCTAGCGGGCAAGAGACCCAGTACTTC	CASSPIPIPSGQETQYF
.	TRBD2	TRBV5-5	TRBJ2-1	TGTGCCAGCAGCTTTCGACTAGCGGGCAATATGTACAATGAGCAGTTCTTC	CASSFRLAGNMYNEQFF
.	TRBD2	TRBV5-1	TRBJ2-1	TGCGCCAGCAGCTTGCCCCGGACTAGCGGGAGCACCTACAATGAGCAGTTCTTC	CASSLPRTSGSTYNEQFF
.	.	TRBV4-3	TRBJ1-1	TGCGCCAGCAGCCAAGTAACAGGAACTGAAGCTTTCTTT	CASSQVTGTEAFF
.	TRBD1	TRBV27	TRBJ1-6	TGTGCCAGCAGCCTGACAGGGGTTAATTCACCCCTCCACTTT	CASSLTGVNSPLHF
.	.	TRBV2	TRBJ2-7	TGTGCCAGCAGTGAAGACCCCAGCTACGAGCAGTACTTC	CASSEDPSYEQYF
.	TRBD1	TRBV6-1	TRBJ2-3	TGTGCCAGCAGTCCCCGGACAGGGAGGACAGATACGCAGTATTTT	CASSPRTGRTDTQYF
.	.	TRBV10-3	TRBJ2-1	TGTGCCATCAGAGAAGGACTGCTAAACTCCTACAATGAGCAGTTCTTC	CAIREGLLNSYNEQFF
few	.	TRBV6-1	TRBJ2-1	TGTGCCAGCACTATAAGCTCCTACAATGAGCAGTTCTTC	CASTISSYNEQFF
.	.	TRBV27	TRBJ1-1	TGTGCCAGCAGGGGAGGGCCGAACACTGAAGCTTTCTTT	CASRGGPNTEAFF
.	.	TRBV7-3	TRBJ1-1	TGTGCCAGCAGGCCTAGTATCGCGAACACTGAAGCTTTCTTT	CASRPSIANTEAFF
few	TRBD1	TRBV7-9	TRBJ2-7	TGTGCCAGCAGCCCCCGACAGGGGAACGAGTACTTC	CASSPRQGNEYF
.	TRBD1	TRBV6-1	TRBJ2-2	TGTGCCAGCAGTGATGACAGGGGATTACTGCGGGGCACCGGGGAGCTGTTTTTT	CASSDDRGLLRGTGELFF
.	TRBD1	TRBV18	TRBJ2-7	TGTGCCAGCTCACCTGGGACAGGTTCCTACGAGCAGTACTTC	CASSPGTGSYEQYF
.	.	TRBV30	TRBJ2-5	TGTGCCTGGAATCCCGGAGGAGAGACCCAGTACTTC	CAWNPGGETQYF
.	.	TRBV29-1	TRBJ1-1	TGCAGCGTCGAAAGCCGGGGCACTGAAGCTTTCTTT	CSVESRGTEAFF
.	.	TRBV4-3	TRBJ1-2	TGCGCCAGCAGCCAAGCTAGGAGGCCAAATGGCTACACCTTC	CASSQARRPNGYTF
.	TRBD2	TRBV9	TRBJ2-5	TGTGCCAGCAGCGGTGGAGGCGGGGGTCCTGGGACCCAGTACTTC	CASSGGGGGPGTQYF
.	.	TRBV20-1	TRBJ2-7	TGCAGTGCTAGAGTCACGGGGGAGCAGTACTTC	CSARVTGEQYF
.	.	TRBV18	TRBJ2-5	TGTGCCAGCTCACCACAGCAATTCCAAGAGACCCAGTACTTC	CASSPQQFQETQYF
.	.	TRBV9	TRBJ2-3	TGTGCCAGCAGCGTTCGGGGGGCTAGCGGTAGCACAGATACGCAGTATTTT	CASSVRGASGSTDTQYF
.	TRBD2	TRBV29-1	TRBJ2-1	TGCAGCGCTACACTAGCGGGAGGACCCAGCGAGCAGTTCTTC	CSATLAGGPSEQFF
.	.	TRBV29-1	TRBJ1-1	TGCAGCGTTGAGGTACAACAGGGAAGGTGGGCTTTCTTT	CSVEVQQGRWAFF
.	.	TRBV6-1	TRBJ1-6	TGTGCCAGCAGTGACATCTATAATTCACCCCTCCACTTT	CASSDIYNSPLHF
.	.	TRBV11-2	TRBJ2-5	TGTGCCAGCAGCTTAGTGTCGGCCAGGGGCCAAGAGACCCAGTACTTC	CASSLVSARGQETQYF
.	TRBD1	TRBV27	TRBJ1-6	TGTGCCAGCAGTAGACAGGGGGCGCATAATTCACCCCTCCACTTT	CASSRQGAHNSPLHF
.	TRBD1	TRBV7-2	TRBJ2-7	TGTGCCAGCAGCAGGACAGGGGGTTTCTACGAGCAGTACTTC	CASSRTGGFYEQYF
.	.	TRBV11-1	TRBJ1-4	TGTGCCAGCAGCCAATCACACGGGGATGAAAAACTGTTTTTT	CASSQSHGDEKLFF
.	.	TRBV5-1	TRBJ1-2	TGCGCCAGCAGGGACACCCACTATGGCTACACCTTC	CASRDTHYGYTF
.	TRBD1	TRBV28	TRBJ2-7	TGTGCCAGCACTAGACAGGGAGACCTCTACGAGCAGTACTTC	CASTRQGDLYEQYF
few	TRBD2	TRBV10-2	TRBJ2-1	TGCGCCAGCAGTGAGTCGGAGAGCGGGAAGGAGTTCTTC	CASSESESGKEFF
once	TRBD1	TRBV19	TRBJ2-5	TGTGCCAGTAGTACGACAGGGGGCTACCAAGAGACCCAGTACTTC	CASSTTGGYQETQYF
many	TRBD1	TRBV4-1	TRBJ2-2	TGCGCCAGCAGCCAATTAGTTACGAGGGGGCAGGACACCGGGGAGCTGTTTTTT	CASSQLVTRGQDTGELFF
.	TRBD2	TRBV29-1	TRBJ2-5	TGCAGCGTTGTGGGTAGCGGGGAGGCCCAGTACTTC	CSVVGSGEAQYF
.	.	TRBV30	TRBJ1-2	TGTGCCTGGACTAATAAGGGGACTTCGCATGGCTACACCTTC	CAWTNKGTSHGYTF